The clone carrying this T cell receptor beta chain was found a few times. Its cognate antigen is unknown. The data stem from a study of cytomegalovirus exposure and HLA in healthy donors. Background on the study: The study's early data release held 80 million to 95 million unique TCRs from HLA-typed donors. Study-wide findings and caveats: With DRB1 most and HLA-C fewest, TCR association rates differed between HLA loci in a later analysis. The authors listed 150 to 200 TCR beta chains as cytomegalovirus-associated.

Between the trimmed V and J ends, which lost 2 bases and 7 bases, there was a span of 17 bases. The CDR3 loop spans 16 amino acids. Germline V gene sequence: CDR1 MNHEY, CDR2 SVGAGI. Amplification used 60 Vbeta primers and 13 Jbeta primers. Produced via immunoSEQ multiplex PCR; TCRdb's table is partial and in-frame only. Among some 120,000 clones listed, around 80% were seen once. The TCR sequence derives from a human donor in good health. The chain recombines TRBV6-5 with TRBJ1-4, with a tentative D call TRBD1 (5 bases). Sequencing used PBMCs. CDR3 nucleotide sequence: TGTGCCAGCAGTTACGTCTTTAGGGGAAGAAGTGAAAAACTGTTTTTT. As protein: CASSYVFRGRSEKLFF.